This TCR beta chain was identified during a study of T-cell reconstitution after alpha-beta-depleted transplantation in children. General study points: About two months after transplant, alpha-beta T cells reportedly came from several hundred expanded graft clones.

Library preparation (for TCRbeta) was performed with unique molecular identifiers. Each CDR3 protein is one row after TCRdb ran MiXCR on the PCR reads. The sample carries 700,000 or so distinct CDR3 sequences, around 13% recorded once. Trimming pared 5 bases from V and 4 bases from J, leaving 14 bases between. There are 14 residues in the CDR3. At least ten counts were recorded for this clonotype. Its antigen is unidentified. The gene calls are TRBV12-3 or TRBV12-4 and TRBJ2-5, with D perhaps TRBD2 (5 bases). The material was PBMCs, obtained before TCRalphabeta/CD19-depleted stem cell transplant. This clonotype was obtained from a girl aged 2 to 9 with congenital amegakaryocytic thrombocytopenia, due to receive a stem cell transplant. The CDR3 coding sequence is TGTGCCAGCAGTCCTCTCCTAGCTGGAGAGACCCAGTACTTC. Its protein product is CASSPLLAGETQYF.